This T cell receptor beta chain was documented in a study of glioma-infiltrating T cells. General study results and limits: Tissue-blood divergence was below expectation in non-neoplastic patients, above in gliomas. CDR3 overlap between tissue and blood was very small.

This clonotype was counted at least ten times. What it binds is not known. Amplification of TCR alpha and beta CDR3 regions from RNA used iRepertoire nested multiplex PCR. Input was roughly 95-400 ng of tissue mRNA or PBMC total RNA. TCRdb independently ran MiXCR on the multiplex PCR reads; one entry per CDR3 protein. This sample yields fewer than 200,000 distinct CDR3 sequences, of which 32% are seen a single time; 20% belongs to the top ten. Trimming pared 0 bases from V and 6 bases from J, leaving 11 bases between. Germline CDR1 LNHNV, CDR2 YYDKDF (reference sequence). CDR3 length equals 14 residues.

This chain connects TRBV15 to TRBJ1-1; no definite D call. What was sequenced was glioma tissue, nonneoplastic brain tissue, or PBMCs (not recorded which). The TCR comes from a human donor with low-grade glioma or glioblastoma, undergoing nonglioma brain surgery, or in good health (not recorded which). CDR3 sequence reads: CATSREANHAEAFF. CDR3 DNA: TGTGCCACCAGCAGAGAGGCCAATCACGCTGAAGCTTTCTTT.